The rows below give T cell receptor beta chains drawn from one sample of a study of blood T cells in healthy people across ages. TCRdb independently ran MiXCR on the 5' RACE reads; one entry per CDR3 protein. The sample contains 780,000 or so distinct CDR3 sequences, roughly 25% of which appear only once. These records were also assigned to another study, of T cells of mothers and their children.

Sequencing was performed on blood. The receptors were gathered from a boy aged 5-17 years in good health. The CDR3 runs from the conserved cysteine through the conserved F or W. The D gene is left open where the match is weak. Clone size is shown for a subset of rows, as once, few, many or a class of expanded clone.

TRBV7-2	TRBJ2-5	-	-	TGTGCCAGCAGCCGATTAACAGGGCGAAGTATCCAAGAGACCCAGTACTTC	CASSRLTGRSIQETQYF
TRBV7-2	TRBJ2-3	once	TRBD2	TGTGCCAGCAGCTCCTTTTCTTTAGCGGGAGTAACAGATACGCAGTATTTT	CASSSFSLAGVTDTQYF
TRBV6-1	TRBJ1-1	many	-	TGTGCCAGCAGCGAGACGGTGAACACTGAAGCTTTCTTT	CASSETVNTEAFF
TRBV2	TRBJ1-2	few	-	TGTGCCAGCAGTGACACCAGAAACTATGGCTACACCTTC	CASSDTRNYGYTF
TRBV4-1	TRBJ2-1	-	TRBD2	TGCGCCAGCAGCCAAGATAAAAACCGAGAAGCGGGAGGGCCTGAGAATGAGCAGTTCTTC	CASSQDKNREAGGPENEQFF
TRBV3-1	TRBJ2-1	few	-	TGTGCCAGCAGCCCAGGACTTGCCGAGGGCTCCTACAATGAGCAGTTCTTC	CASSPGLAEGSYNEQFF
TRBV12-3/TRBV12-4	TRBJ1-3	-	-	TGTGCCAGCAGTCGAAGCAGGGACGGGCCAACCTCGAATTTT	CASSRSRDGPTSNF
TRBV4-3	TRBJ2-5	-	TRBD1	TGCGCCAGCAGCCAAGGCCTACAGGGGGGCCAAGAGACCCAGTACTTC	CASSQGLQGGQETQYF
TRBV15	TRBJ1-5	-	TRBD1	TGTGCCACCAGCAGGGACAACAGGGGAGGAAGTCAGCCCCAGCATTTT	CATSRDNRGGSQPQHF
TRBV7-2	TRBJ1-4	-	TRBD1	TGTGCCAGCAGCTTAAACGGACAGGGGTTAAAAAAACTGTTTTTT	CASSLNGQGLKKLFF
TRBV9	TRBJ2-7	few	-	TGTGCCAGCAGCGTAGCATGGGGGGATAAGTACGAGCAGTACTTC	CASSVAWGDKYEQYF
TRBV5-1	TRBJ2-5	-	-	TGCGCCAGCAGCTTGGGGAGCACGGGGGTGGAGACCCAGTACTTC	CASSLGSTGVETQYF
TRBV9	TRBJ1-2	-	-	TGTGCCAGCAGAACAGGTCCGGGGGGCTATGGCTACACCTTC	CASRTGPGGYGYTF
TRBV27	TRBJ2-7	-	-	TGTGCCAGCAGTTATCCAGTTGAGGGCTTCTACTACATCTCCTACGAGCAGTACTTC	CASSYPVEGFYYISYEQYF
TRBV5-6	TRBJ2-1	-	TRBD1	TGTGCCAGCAGCTTGGAACAGGGGGTGAATGAGCAGTTCTTC	CASSLEQGVNEQFF
TRBV20-1	TRBJ2-7	-	TRBD2	TGCAGTGCCTTTACTAGCGGGGGGGCCTACGAGCAGTACTTC	CSAFTSGGAYEQYF
TRBV7-2	TRBJ2-1	few	-	TGTGCCAGCGGACCCTCACACAATGAGCAGTTCTTC	CASGPSHNEQFF
TRBV10-3	TRBJ2-3	once	-	TGTGCCATCAGTGAGCCCGGGGGGCCTAGCACAGATACGCCGTATTTT	CAISEPGGPSTDTPYF
TRBV6-5	TRBJ2-3	many	-	TGTGCCAGCAGTTACTCGATTTATCATAGCGGCACTAGCACAGATACGCAGTATTTT	CASSYSIYHSGTSTDTQYF
TRBV7-2	TRBJ2-5	-	TRBD1	TGTGCCAGCAGCTCCCGACAGGGCCTGCTCCAAGAGACCCAGTACTTC	CASSSRQGLLQETQYF
TRBV11-1	TRBJ2-5	few	TRBD1	TGTGCCAGCAGCTTAGACGGCAGGGGGCGAGAGACCCAGTACTTC	CASSLDGRGRETQYF
TRBV14	TRBJ1-1	few	-	TGTGCCAGCAGCCAAGATGCCCTGCTCGGTTGGTGGAACACTGAAGCTTTCTTT	CASSQDALLGWWNTEAFF
TRBV7-9	TRBJ1-5	-	-	TGTGCCAGCAGCCTAGACAGTCCGACTAGCAATCAGCCCCAGCATTTT	CASSLDSPTSNQPQHF
TRBV7-2	TRBJ2-5	-	TRBD2	TGTGCCGGCAGCTTACTAGCGGGGGTTATCGAGACCCAGTACTTC	CAGSLLAGVIETQYF
TRBV27	TRBJ2-1	-	TRBD1	TGTGCCAGCAAGGACAGGGATACCTACAATGAGCAGTTCTTC	CASKDRDTYNEQFF
TRBV29-1	TRBJ1-5	-	-	TGCAGCGTTGACGGACATCTTAGCAATCAGCCCCAGCATTTT	CSVDGHLSNQPQHF
TRBV29-1	TRBJ2-5	-	-	TGCAGCGTTCTCCGCGGGACACCGATAAGGGCGGAGACCCAGTACTTC	CSVLRGTPIRAETQYF
TRBV7-3	TRBJ2-4	few	-	TGTGCCAGCAGCCCCTTAGGGCAGGGTGACATTCAGTACTTC	CASSPLGQGDIQYF
TRBV11-2	TRBJ2-7	-	-	TGTGCCAGCAGCTTACCAGGGAAAGACTACGAGCAGTACTTC	CASSLPGKDYEQYF
TRBV29-1	TRBJ1-3	-	-	TGCAGCGTTGTTTCCGGGAACTGGCCTGGAAACACCATGTATTTT	CSVVSGNWPGNTMYF
TRBV27	TRBJ2-1	-	-	TGTGCCAGCAGTTTGGGACTCCACTACAATGAGCAGTTCTTC	CASSLGLHYNEQFF
TRBV12-3/TRBV12-4	TRBJ1-2	-	TRBD1	TGTGCCAGCAGTTCATACAGGGGGCGGGTAGGCTACACCTTC	CASSSYRGRVGYTF
TRBV3-1	TRBJ1-2	-	TRBD1	TGTGCCAGCAGCCTAGGGACAGGACCACGGGGCTACACCTTC	CASSLGTGPRGYTF
TRBV29-1	TRBJ1-2	-	-	TGCAGCTCGGGGGGCAGGGAGGGTGGCTACACCTTC	CSSGGREGGYTF
TRBV5-1	TRBJ1-5	-	-	TGCGCCAGCAGCTTGGACAGCTTCAATCAGCCCCAGCATTTT	CASSLDSFNQPQHF
TRBV25-1	TRBJ2-5	-	-	TGTGCCAGCAGTGGATTTCTCGGGTTTTGGCCTCAAGAGACCCAGTACTTC	CASSGFLGFWPQETQYF
TRBV7-3	TRBJ2-3	many	TRBD2	TGTGCCAGCAGCTTAACTGGCGGGAGTTCAGATACGCAGTATTTT	CASSLTGGSSDTQYF
TRBV20-1	TRBJ2-3	-	TRBD1	TGCAGTGCTAGCGCAAGAACAGGGGGCACAGATACGCAGTATTTT	CSASARTGGTDTQYF
TRBV20-1	TRBJ2-5	-	-	TGCAGTGCTAGTGGCCGAGGGGGCGCGGGACAAGAGACCCAGTACTTC	CSASGRGGAGQETQYF
TRBV29-1	TRBJ2-5	-	TRBD2	TGCAGCGTTGACAGCGCGGGAGAGGGATACATAGGGTACTTC	CSVDSAGEGYIGYF
TRBV5-1	TRBJ2-3	-	-	TGCGCCAGCAGCAAGTGGGGAGATACGCAGTATTTT	CASSKWGDTQYF
TRBV28	TRBJ2-7	-	-	TGTGCCAGCAGTTTATACCGCGGCAACGAGCAGTACTTC	CASSLYRGNEQYF
TRBV28	TRBJ1-2	few	-	TGTGCCAGCTACCCCATCACAGGGACTCAGGGCTACACCTTC	CASYPITGTQGYTF
TRBV27	TRBJ2-2	-	TRBD1	TGTGCCAGCAGAACAGGGGAATCGGACACCGGGGAGCTGTTTTTT	CASRTGESDTGELFF
TRBV29-1	TRBJ1-2	-	-	TGCAGCGTTGAGTGGCGAACTAACTATGGCTACACCTTC	CSVEWRTNYGYTF
TRBV18	TRBJ2-7	many	-	TGTGCCAGCTCACCCCGGGAGACCTACGAGCAGTACTTC	CASSPRETYEQYF
TRBV7-2	TRBJ2-5	once	-	TGTGCCAGCAGCCCCGACCCGGGGAAGGAGACCCAGTACTTC	CASSPDPGKETQYF
TRBV4-3	TRBJ2-7	-	TRBD1	TGCGCCAGCAGCCAAGATCGGGGGACAGGGTTATACAACGAGCAGTACTTC	CASSQDRGTGLYNEQYF
TRBV7-9	TRBJ1-1	-	-	TGTGCCAGCAGCTCACCTCAACTCACTGAAGCTTTCTTT	CASSSPQLTEAFF
TRBV18	TRBJ2-3	-	TRBD2	TGTGCCAGCTCACCACCTCCGGGACTAGCGGGGGCAAGCACAGATACGCAGTATTTT	CASSPPPGLAGASTDTQYF
TRBV19	TRBJ1-1	few	-	TGTGCCAGTAGTCCGTTTGAGGACGGTGAAGCTTTCTTT	CASSPFEDGEAFF
TRBV12-3/TRBV12-4	TRBJ2-2	-	-	TGTGCCAGCAGTTTAAACAGGAGGGGCACCGGGGAGCTGTTTTTT	CASSLNRRGTGELFF
TRBV29-1	TRBJ2-5	-	-	TGCGCAGCGTGGTTGGGAGAGACCCAGTACTTC	CAAWLGETQYF
TRBV9	TRBJ2-3	few	TRBD2	TGTGCCAGCAGCGTAGGTCGTAGCGGGAGCACAGATACGCAGTATTTT	CASSVGRSGSTDTQYF
TRBV29-1	TRBJ1-2	-	-	TGCAGCGTTGTCCCTACTTCCTCCGAGGGGGGTGGCTACACCTTC	CSVVPTSSEGGGYTF
TRBV5-4	TRBJ2-7	few	-	TGTGCCAGCAGCTTGGTAGGGGACCCAGTCTACGAGCAGTACTTC	CASSLVGDPVYEQYF
TRBV29-1	TRBJ1-2	-	TRBD1	TGCAGCGTTGGATTAGGGACAGAGCCCAACTATGGCTACACCTTC	CSVGLGTEPNYGYTF
TRBV6-1	TRBJ2-4	few	-	TGTGCCAGCAGTCCAACAGGAGAGGGCGGCGCTAAAAACATTCAGTACTTC	CASSPTGEGGAKNIQYF
TRBV2	TRBJ2-1	-	-	TGTGCCAGCAATCCGGCTTACAATGAGCAGTTCTTC	CASNPAYNEQFF
TRBV10-3	TRBJ2-1	few	-	TGTGCCATCAGTGAGCAAGTTGTCGATGAGCAGTTCTTC	CAISEQVVDEQFF